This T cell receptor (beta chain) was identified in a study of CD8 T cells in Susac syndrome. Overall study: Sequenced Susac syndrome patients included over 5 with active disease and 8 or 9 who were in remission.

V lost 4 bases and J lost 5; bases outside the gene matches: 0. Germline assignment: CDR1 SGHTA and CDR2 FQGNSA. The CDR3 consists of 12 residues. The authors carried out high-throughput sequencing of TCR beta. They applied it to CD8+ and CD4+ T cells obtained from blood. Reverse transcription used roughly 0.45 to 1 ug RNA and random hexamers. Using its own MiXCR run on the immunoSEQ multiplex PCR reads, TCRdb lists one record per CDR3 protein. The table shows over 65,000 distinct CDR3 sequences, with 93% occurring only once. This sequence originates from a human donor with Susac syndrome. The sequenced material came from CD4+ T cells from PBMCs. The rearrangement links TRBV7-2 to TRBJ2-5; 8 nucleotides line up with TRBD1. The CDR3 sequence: CASSWTGETQYF. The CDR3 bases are TGTGCCAGCAGCTGGACAGGGGAGACCCAGTACTTC.